The 25 T cell receptor beta chains below were found in one sample sequenced in a study of Graves' ophthalmopathy and Graves' hyperthyroidism. Transcripts of RNA were the source for amplifying TCR beta CDR3 regions. Following a first-round RT-PCR that used HTBI primers, a second-round multiplex PCR was carried out. MiXCR, run by TCRdb on the multiplex PCR reads, gives a single entry per CDR3 protein. The profile shows some 400,000 distinct CDR3 sequences, 18% of them singletons. The sample was peripheral blood. The receptors derive from a woman under 30 with Graves' ophthalmopathy.

This clonotype was counted at least ten times. The chain joins TRBV6-2 or TRBV6-3 to TRBJ2-2; no firm D call. CDR3 length equals 14 residues. Germline lookup yields CDR1 MNHEY and CDR2 SVGEGT. With 5 bases removed from V and 3 bases from J, the gap between germline ends came to 10 bases. The CDR3 reads CASSRYLDTGELFF. CDR3 nucleotide sequence: TGTGCCAGCAGTCGGTACTTAGACACCGGGGAGCTGTTTTTT.

The sample holds many counts of this clonotype. V and J are TRBV20-1 and TRBJ2-3; no clear D gene. Per germline, CDR1 DFQATT and CDR2 SNEGSKA (reference sequence). The CDR3 totals 13 residues. V dropped 6 bases and J dropped 0 bases, with 10 bases sitting between them. CDR3 amino acids: CSARQTSTDTQYF. The CDR3, as DNA: TGCAGTGCGCGACAAACGAGCACAGATACGCAGTATTTT.

This clonotype was recorded at least ten times. The chain combines TRBV7-2 with TRBJ2-7; 10 positions agree with TRBD1. After removal of 4 bases from V and 7 bases from J, the junction contained 1 base not matched to a gene. Germline CDR1 is SGHTA and CDR2 is FQGNSA. The CDR3 is made up of 12 amino acids. The CDR3 DNA reads as TGTGCCAGCAGCTGGGGACAGGGGGAGCAGTACTTC. It yields the protein CASSWGQGEQYF.

This clonotype was observed at least ten times. The J gene is TRBJ2-2, the V gene TRBV6-2 or TRBV6-3, with D unclear. This CDR3 region has 12 residues. The germline V gene encodes CDR1 MNHEY and CDR2 SVGEGT. Trimming shortened V by 7 bases and J by 3 bases, and 6 bases separated the two germline ends. In nucleotides, the CDR3 is TGTGCCAGCAACGTTTACACCGGGGAGCTGTTTTTT. Encoded protein: CASNVYTGELFF.

Only one count was recorded for this clonotype. The rearrangement uses TRBV20-1 and TRBJ2-7; D uncertain. The CDR3 is 11 residues long. V was pared by 5 bases and J by 4 bases, with 9 bases between. Germline values: CDR1 DFQATT, CDR2 SNEGSKA (reference sequence). The CDR3 DNA reads as TGCAGTGCTTCCCAGAGTTACGAGCAGTACTTC. It yields the protein CSASQSYEQYF.

This clonotype was detected many times. The chain carries TRBV7-3 and TRBJ2-2; unclear D gene. Germline V gene sequence: CDR1 SGHTA, CDR2 FQGTGA. CDR3 length: 14 amino acids. Trimming removed 1 base from V and 0 bases from J, with 3 bases in between. The CDR3 region is CASSLISNTGELFF. CDR3 sequence (DNA): TGTGCCAGCAGCTTAATATCGAACACCGGGGAGCTGTTTTTT.

The table lists this clonotype with many counts. This sequence joins TRBV5-4 and TRBJ2-7, with 12 bases aligning to TRBD2. Germline CDR1 and CDR2: SGHNT and YYREEE (reference sequence). The trim removed 3 bases at V and 6 bases at J, leaving 25 bases unmatched. The CDR3 covers 21 residues. CDR3 sequence reads: CASSSAMGGFGLAGSSGEQYF. Written as DNA, the CDR3 is TGTGCCAGCAGCTCGGCCATGGGGGGCTTTGGACTAGCGGGATCATCGGGCGAGCAGTACTTC.

This clonotype has a count of ten or more. The J gene is TRBJ2-2, the V gene TRBV7-3; 7 bases line up with TRBD1. V was clipped by 5 bases and J by 5 bases; unmatched bases: 5. The length of the CDR3 is 14 residues. CDR1 is SGHTA and CDR2 is FQGTGA in the germline V gene. The CDR3 bases are TGTGCCAGCAGCGTACAGGGGTGGACCGGGGAGCTGTTTTTT. As protein: CASSVQGWTGELFF.

This clonotype was seen many times. This chain joins TRBV20-1 and TRBJ2-5; the match to TRBD2 covers 11 bases. Germline V lookup: CDR1 DFQATT, CDR2 SNEGSKA (reference sequence). With 5 bases clipped from V and 9 bases from J, the junction kept 2 bases outside the gene matches. The CDR3 has 11 residues. The CDR3 here is CSAFSGGAQYF. The CDR3 DNA reads as TGCAGTGCTTTTAGCGGGGGGGCCCAGTACTTC.

This clonotype was detected ten times or more. V usage is TRBV6-5 and J usage is TRBJ2-7; 7 bases align to TRBD1. Germline V lookup: CDR1 MNHEY, CDR2 SVGAGI. The ends lost 6 bases at V and 0 bases at J; junction bases unmatched: 8. The CDR3 runs to 15 residues. The CDR3 sequence: CASSRGTASSYEQYF. The CDR3 DNA sequence: TGTGCCAGCAGCCGAGGGACAGCAAGCTCCTACGAGCAGTACTTC.

This clonotype was observed many times. The chain couples TRBV19 to TRBJ2-2; a weak D match, TRBD1 (5 bases). CDR3 size: 14 residues. CDR1 is LNHDA, CDR2 SQIVND, per germline (reference sequence). V was pared by 8 bases and J by 2 bases, with 12 bases between. This chain's CDR3 is CASRGAANTGELFF. In nucleotides, the CDR3 is TGTGCCAGTCGTGGGGCAGCTAACACCGGGGAGCTGTTTTTT.

This clonotype showed up many times. CDR3 bases: TGTGCCAGCAGTAAGGACAGGGGCGAGCAGTACTTC. Protein sequence: CASSKDRGEQYF. The rearrangement links TRBV2 to TRBJ2-7, with TRBD1 matching over 9 bases. CDR1 is SNHLY and CDR2 is FYNNEI in the germline V gene. Losses at the gene ends were 5 bases for V and 6 bases for J; bases not matched to a gene: 2. This CDR3 is built from 12 residues.

This clonotype was counted many times. The V and J genes are TRBV28 and TRBJ1-5, with 7 bases that match TRBD1. The CDR3 is 15 amino acids. V lost 6 bases and J lost 2; bases outside the gene matches: 7. Looked up from germline, CDR1 is MDHEN and CDR2 is SYDVKM. CDR3 DNA sequence: TGTGCCAGCAGGTACAGGGGACGGGGCAATCAGCCCCAGCATTTT. It specifies CASRYRGRGNQPQHF. The variable domain in full, completed from reference TRBV28 and TRBJ1-5, reads DVKVTQSSRYLVKRTGEKVFLECVQDMDHENMFWYRQDPGLGLRLIYFSYDVKMKEKGDIPEGYSVSREKKERFSLILESASTNQTSMYLCASRYRGRGNQPQHFGDGTRLSIL.

V gene TRBV28 combines with J gene TRBJ2-5; 11 nucleotides align to TRBD2. The J call could be wrong; TRBJ2-7 is a better fit for the DNA end. The length of the CDR3 is 17 residues. CDR1 and CDR2 from the germline V gene are MDHEN and SYDVKM. CDR3 sequence reads: CASSLGGTSGLLNEQYF. The CDR3 region has the DNA TGTGCCAGCAGTTTAGGGGGGACTAGCGGTCTTTTGAACGAGCAGTACTTC.

This clonotype has a count of ten or more. V gene TRBV29-1 combines with J gene TRBJ2-4; D uncertain. Trimming took 1 base from V and 0 from J, leaving 13 bases between them. Germline V lookup: CDR1 SQVTM, CDR2 ANQGSEA. The CDR3 spans 16 residues. Here the CDR3 DNA reads TGCAGCGTTGAAGCCCTAAGAGTACTAGCCAAAAACATTCAGTACTTC. It encodes CSVEALRVLAKNIQYF.

This clonotype was counted many times. Relative to the germline gene, one junction end is altered; a read error may explain this. This rearrangement joins TRBV15 to TRBJ1-2; 8 bases map to TRBD1. Germline CDR1 is LNHNV and CDR2 is YYDKDF (reference sequence). The CDR3 covers 15 residues. The CDR3 DNA sequence: TGTGCCACCAGCCGAGACAGGGGATTCGGCTATGGCTACACCTTC. This encodes CATSRDRGFGYGYTF.

Ten or more counts support this clonotype. The chain joins TRBV30 to TRBJ1-1, with 9 nucleotides matching TRBD1. Per germline, CDR1 GTSNPN and CDR2 SVGIG (reference sequence). The CDR3 is 17 amino acids. After removal of 3 bases from V and 2 bases from J, the junction contained 13 bases not matched to a gene. The CDR3, as DNA: TGTGCCTGGAGCGTTAAATACAGGGGGCGTCGAAACACTGAAGCTTTCTTT. Encoded protein: CAWSVKYRGRRNTEAFF. The full variable domain, in which reference TRBV30 and TRBJ1-1 provide the parts outside the CDR3, is SQTIHQWPATLVQPVGSPLSLECTVEGTSNPNLYWYRQAAGRGLQLLFYSVGIGQISSEVPQNLSASRPQDRQFILSSKKLLLSDSGFYLCAWSVKYRGRRNTEAFFGQGTRLTVV.

This clonotype was counted only a few times. The chain employs TRBV11-2 and TRBJ1-3; D unresolved. Germline CDR1 SGHAT, CDR2 FQNNGV. This CDR3 has 15 residues. With 5 bases removed from V and 2 bases from J, the gap between germline ends came to 13 bases. This CDR3 is CASSLRTLTGNTIYF. CDR3 bases: TGTGCCAGCAGCCTCAGGACCCTAACTGGAAACACCATATATTTT.

This clonotype came up many times. The chain combines TRBV28 with TRBJ1-2; the match to TRBD1 covers 8 bases. Unmatched junction bases numbered 8, after V lost 5 bases and J lost 3 bases. Germline V gene sequence: CDR1 MDHEN, CDR2 SYDVKM. The CDR3 runs 15 residues. CDR3 in amino acids: CASSLLDRGDYGYTF. In nucleotides, the CDR3 is TGTGCCAGCAGTCTACTCGACAGGGGTGACTATGGCTACACCTTC.

The sample holds many counts of this clonotype. V and J are TRBV19 and TRBJ2-7; D assignment may be TRBD1 or TRBD2 (5 bases each). Between the trimmed V and J ends, which lost 1 base and 2 bases, there was a span of 18 bases. There are 17 residues in the CDR3. Germline V lookup: CDR1 LNHDA, CDR2 SQIVND (reference sequence). The CDR3 nucleotides are TGTGCCAGTAGTATAGGAAGGGGACGGTCAGGTACCTACGAGCAGTACTTC. Translating gives CASSIGRGRSGTYEQYF.

This clonotype was seen ten or more times. This chain connects TRBV20-1 to TRBJ2-5, with 8 bases matching TRBD2. CDR1 is DFQATT and CDR2 is SNEGSKA in the germline V gene (reference sequence). The CDR3 is 16 amino acids. The junction had 17 bases not matched to a gene; V was cut back by 6 bases and J by 5 bases. The CDR3 sequence is CSALARAGVYLETQYF. The CDR3 DNA sequence: TGCAGTGCACTCGCCCGAGCGGGGGTTTATTTGGAGACCCAGTACTTC.

This clonotype was found many times. V gene TRBV7-2 combines with J gene TRBJ2-1; D may be TRBD2 (6 bases). V lost 1 base, J lost 10 bases, and 20 bases lay in between. There are 16 residues in the CDR3. Germline V CDR1 and CDR2: SGHTA, FQGNSA. CDR3 DNA sequence: TGTGCCAGCAGCTTAGGGCATAAACGGGACTCAGCCGAGCAGTTCTTC. Translated, it gives CASSLGHKRDSAEQFF.

This clonotype was detected many times. The chain employs TRBV6-5 and TRBJ2-7; no clear D gene. Per germline, CDR1 MNHEY and CDR2 SVGAGI. V dropped 2 bases and J dropped 5 bases, with 10 bases sitting between them. This CDR3 has 13 amino acids. For the CDR3, the DNA is TGTGCCAGCAGTTACCCAGCTCGGAACGAGCAGTACTTC. Encoded protein: CASSYPARNEQYF.

V and J are TRBV11-2 and TRBJ2-5; D remains ambiguous. The CDR3 runs to 11 residues. CDR1 is SGHAT and CDR2 is FQNNGV in the germline V gene. V was clipped by 4 bases and J by 5 bases, with 5 bases between them. CDR3 loop: CASSSIETQYF. In DNA form, the CDR3 reads TGTGCCAGCAGCTCCATTGAGACCCAGTACTTC.

This clonotype appeared many times. V and J are TRBV4-1 and TRBJ1-6; 8 nucleotides match TRBD1. The CDR3 consists of 14 residues. CDR1 MGHRA and CDR2 YSYEKL come from the germline V gene. The V and J ends lost 7 bases and 9 bases, in that order; junction bases with no gene match: 8. CDR3: CASTRGQVASPLHF. The DNA of the CDR3 is TGCGCCAGCACCCGGGGACAGGTGGCTTCACCCCTCCACTTT.